This T cell receptor beta chain was profiled in a study of shared clonotypes between healthy human individuals. Using immunoSEQ multiplex PCR, the repertoire was profiled, and TCRdb retains in-frame clones only, with some absent. The sample holds 2.3 million or so clones, 80% to 95% seen once. Trimming took 0 bases from V and 9 from J; bases not matched to a gene: 8. Germline assignment: CDR1 MGHRA and CDR2 YSYEKL. The CDR3 length is 16 residues. The origin of this receptor is a man aged 18 to 35 in good health. Some clones in this sample may be carry-over from other donors' samples. The material sequenced was naive CD4+ T cells from PBMCs. Subset of the sample: CD45RA+ positively selected. This chain links TRBV4-1 with TRBJ2-1, with 10 positions matching TRBD2. The CDR3 DNA follows: TGCGCCAGCAGCCAAGATAGGCCTAGCGGGAGACCTGAGCAGTTCTTC. Translating gives CASSQDRPSGRPEQFF.